This record concerns one T cell receptor (beta chain) sequence. Authors' methods: How many nucleated cells were present was estimated from reference gene primer amplification. Profiling relied on immunoSEQ multiplex PCR, and the TCRdb table lists in-frame clones only, not all of them. From that table come the V and J calls and clone size; the DNA was used to work out D and trimming. The sample lists over 40,000 clones, around 80% occurring once. The CDR3 is 14 amino acids. V was clipped by 4 bases and J by 9 bases; unmatched bases: 8. Looked up from germline, CDR1 is MNHEY and CDR2 is SVGAGI. The data were taken from a study of blood T cell repertoires in COVID-19.

Specimen: peripheral blood. This TCR was sampled from a human donor in a cohort sampled during active COVID-19. This chain connects TRBV6-5 to TRBJ1-1; 10 nucleotides line up with TRBD1. CDR3 nucleotides: TGTGCCAGCAGTTCTGGACAGGGGGTTGGAAAAGCTTTCTTT. Translated: CASSSGQGVGKAFF.